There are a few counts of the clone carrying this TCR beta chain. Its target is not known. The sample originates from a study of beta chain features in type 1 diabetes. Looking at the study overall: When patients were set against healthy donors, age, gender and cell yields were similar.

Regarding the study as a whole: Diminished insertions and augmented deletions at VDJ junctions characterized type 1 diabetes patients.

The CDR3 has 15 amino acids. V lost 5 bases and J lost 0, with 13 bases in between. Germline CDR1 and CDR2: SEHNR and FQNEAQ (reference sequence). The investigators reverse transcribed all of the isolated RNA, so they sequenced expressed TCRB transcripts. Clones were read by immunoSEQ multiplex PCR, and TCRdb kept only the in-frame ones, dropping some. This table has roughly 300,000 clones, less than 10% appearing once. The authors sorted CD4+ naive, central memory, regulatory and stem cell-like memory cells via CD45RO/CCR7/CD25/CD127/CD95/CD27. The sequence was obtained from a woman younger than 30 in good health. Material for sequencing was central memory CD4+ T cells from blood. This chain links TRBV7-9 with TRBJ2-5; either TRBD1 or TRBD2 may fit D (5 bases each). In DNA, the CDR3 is TGTGCCAGCAGCGTCGGGGCCCCGTACCAAGAGACCCAGTACTTC. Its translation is CASSVGAPYQETQYF.